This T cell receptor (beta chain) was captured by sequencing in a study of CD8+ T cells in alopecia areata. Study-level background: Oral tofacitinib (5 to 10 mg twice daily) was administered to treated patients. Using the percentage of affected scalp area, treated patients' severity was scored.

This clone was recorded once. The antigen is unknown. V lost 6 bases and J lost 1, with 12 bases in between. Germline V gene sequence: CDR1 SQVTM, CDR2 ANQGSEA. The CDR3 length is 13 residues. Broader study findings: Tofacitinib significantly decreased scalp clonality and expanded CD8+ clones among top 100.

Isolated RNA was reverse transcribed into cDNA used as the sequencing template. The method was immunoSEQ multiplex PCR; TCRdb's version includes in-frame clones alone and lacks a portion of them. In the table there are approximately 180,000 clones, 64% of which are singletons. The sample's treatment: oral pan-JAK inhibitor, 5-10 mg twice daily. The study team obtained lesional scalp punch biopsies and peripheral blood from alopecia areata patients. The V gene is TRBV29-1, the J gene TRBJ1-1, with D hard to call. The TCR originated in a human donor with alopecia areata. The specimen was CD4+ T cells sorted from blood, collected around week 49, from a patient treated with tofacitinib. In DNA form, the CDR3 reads TGCAGCGTCGTCAGAAGCGGGAACACTGAAGCTTTCTTT. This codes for CSVVRSGNTEAFF.